This is a list of T cell receptor beta chains from one sample in a study of blood T cell repertoires in COVID-19. TCRdb keeps only in-frame clones here, not all; method: immunoSEQ multiplex PCR. Of 300,000 to 400,000 clones listed, around nine tenths are singletons. Sequencing was performed on peripheral blood. The source is a woman in her 70s with COVID-19, enrolled during active disease. Both conserved end residues are part of each CDR3. Each record gives: J gene, V gene, D gene, clone size, CDR3 protein, CDR3 DNA. D genes are given only for firm matches. Size values are once, few and many counts, or a class for expanded clones, and some rows have none.

J: TRBJ1-6
V: TRBV6-4
D: -
size: -
CDR3: CASTENPYNSPLHF
DNA: TGTGCCAGCACCGAGAACCCCTATAATTCACCCCTCCACTTT

J: TRBJ2-7
V: TRBV6-5
D: TRBD2
size: -
CDR3: CASSSGTSWVDEQYF
DNA: TGTGCCAGCAGTTCCGGGACTAGCTGGGTGGACGAGCAGTACTTC

J: TRBJ2-1
V: TRBV6-1
D: TRBD2
size: few
CDR3: CASSESLAGGNEQFF
DNA: TGTGCCAGCAGTGAAAGTCTAGCGGGGGGAAATGAGCAGTTCTTC

J: TRBJ1-1
V: TRBV10-2
D: TRBD1
size: -
CDR3: CASSAVGQGKDTEAFF
DNA: TGCGCCAGCAGTGCCGTGGGACAGGGCAAGGACACTGAAGCTTTCTTT

J: TRBJ2-2
V: TRBV24-1
D: -
size: -
CDR3: CATRGHSSTGELFF
DNA: TGTGCCACAAGAGGGCATTCCTCCACCGGGGAGCTGTTTTTT

J: TRBJ1-5
V: TRBV5-1
D: -
size: -
CDR3: CASSPTGSNQPQHF
DNA: TGCGCCAGCAGCCCTACAGGGAGCAATCAGCCCCAGCATTTT

J: TRBJ2-3
V: TRBV24-1
D: -
size: -
CDR3: CATSEMDAGDTQYF
DNA: TGTGCCACCAGTGAGATGGATGCGGGAGATACGCAGTATTTT

J: TRBJ2-5
V: TRBV5-1
D: TRBD1
size: -
CDR3: CASSLAGGGGQTQYF
DNA: TGCGCCAGCAGCTTGGCAGGGGGTGGCGGGCAGACCCAGTACTTC

J: TRBJ2-5
V: TRBV5-4
D: -
size: -
CDR3: CASSLDSKETQYF
DNA: TGTGCCAGCAGCTTGGACTCCAAAGAGACCCAGTACTTC

J: TRBJ1-3
V: TRBV7-2
D: -
size: few
CDR3: CASSLVGSSGNTIYF
DNA: TGTGCCAGCAGCTTAGTCGGGAGCTCTGGAAACACCATATATTTT

J: TRBJ2-2
V: TRBV7-2
D: TRBD1
size: -
CDR3: CASSLWTGTGELFF
DNA: TGTGCCAGCAGCCTCTGGACAGGCACCGGGGAGCTGTTTTTT